One and the same sample provided the 23 T cell receptor beta chains below, sequenced in a study of cytomegalovirus exposure and HLA in healthy donors. Primers for the PCR totalled 60 Vbeta and 13 Jbeta. TCRdb's copy holds only in-frame clones and misses some; the assay was immunoSEQ multiplex PCR. The repertoire includes over 55,000 clones, about two thirds of them detected once, and about 10% sits in the top ten. The sample consisted of PBMCs. These receptors were taken from a woman between 45 and 60 years old in good health and CMV-seropositive.

The chain couples TRBV11-2 to TRBJ1-4; tentatively, D is TRBD1 (5 bases). CDR1 is SGHAT and CDR2 is FQNNGV in the germline V gene. The length of the CDR3 is 15 residues. Trimming left V 1 base short and J 8 bases short, with 14 bases between. Written as DNA, the CDR3 is TGTGCCAGCAGCTTAGTGGGCCAGGGATTGGAAAAACTGTTTTTT. Translation gives CASSLVGQGLEKLFF.

This clone occurred many times. The chain carries TRBV5-4 and TRBJ1-2, with D uncertain. Germline V lookup: CDR1 SGHNT, CDR2 YYREEE (reference sequence). With 4 bases removed from V and 4 bases from J, the gap between germline ends came to 20 bases. This CDR3 has 16 amino acids. Here the CDR3 DNA reads TGTGCCAGCAGCCCTGGCGAGGAGTACTCATTCTATGGCTACACCTTC. Protein: CASSPGEEYSFYGYTF. The variable domain in full, with the rest retrieved from reference TRBV5-4 and TRBJ1-2, is ETGVTQSPTHLIKTRGQQVTLRCSSQSGHNTVSWYQQALGQGPQFIFQYYREEENGRGNFPPRFSGLQFPNYSSELNVNALELDDSALYLCASSPGEEYSFYGYTFGSGTRLTVV.

Points on this clone: Other DNA sequences within the sample encode an identical CDR3. The gene calls are TRBV2 and TRBJ2-1; TRBD1 matches at 7 bases. The length of the CDR3 is 13 residues. Germline V lookup: CDR1 SNHLY, CDR2 FYNNEI. After removal of 6 bases from V and 5 bases from J, the junction contained 4 bases not matched to a gene. The DNA for the CDR3 is TGTGCCAGCAGGAGGGGACAGAACAATGAGCAGTTCTTC. As protein: CASRRGQNNEQFF.

The rearrangement uses TRBV5-5 and TRBJ2-3, with D possibly being TRBD2 (6 bases). V was cut by 4 bases and J by 2 bases, with 8 bases left in between. The length of the CDR3 is 13 residues. Germline CDR1 is SGHKS and CDR2 is YYEKEE (reference sequence). This CDR3 reads CASSTGLTDTQYF. The CDR3 DNA reads as TGTGCCAGCAGCACGGGACTCACAGATACGCAGTATTTT.

The chain links TRBV7-2 to TRBJ1-1; 8 bases are a match to TRBD1. Germline V gene sequence: CDR1 SGHTA, CDR2 FQGNSA. V trimming: 5 bases; J trimming: 11 bases; junction bases outside the gene matches: 7. The CDR3 extends over 12 amino acids. DNA of the CDR3: TGTGCCAGCAGCCCCCTGCGGACAGGGGCTTTCTTT. It yields the protein CASSPLRTGAFF.

The chain joins TRBV9 to TRBJ1-5; possible D gene TRBD1, 5 bases. The length of the CDR3 is 14 residues. The V end was cut by 4 bases, the J end by 3 bases, with 11 bases between. The germline CDR1 and CDR2 sequences are SGDLS and YYNGEE. CDR3 protein: CASSYGQNNQPQHF. CDR3 DNA: TGTGCCAGCAGCTACGGACAAAACAATCAGCCCCAGCATTTT.

The rearrangement joins TRBV9 to TRBJ2-5; D is unresolved. CDR3 size: 14 residues. Germline CDR1 SGDLS, CDR2 YYNGEE. The V end was cut by 0 bases, the J end by 2 bases, with 8 bases between. CDR3 in amino acids: CASSVDGRQETQYF. Here the CDR3 DNA reads TGTGCCAGCAGCGTAGATGGCAGACAAGAGACCCAGTACTTC.

The table lists this clone with a few counts. This rearrangement joins TRBV30 to TRBJ1-5, with TRBD1 as a possible D gene (5 bases). The CDR3 is 14 residues long. Germline-derived CDR1 and CDR2 are GTSNPN and SVGIG (reference sequence). Trimming removed 1 base at V and 3 bases at J, with 10 bases between. The CDR3 sequence: CAWSATGNNQPQHF. As DNA, the CDR3 is TGTGCCTGGAGTGCAACAGGAAACAATCAGCCCCAGCATTTT.

The rearrangement joins TRBV18 to TRBJ1-1; D not certain. Germline V gives CDR1 KGHSH, CDR2 LQKENI. The CDR3 loop spans 14 amino acids. V lost 2 bases and J 0 bases, leaving 7 bases between the germline ends. The CDR3 nucleotides read TGTGCCAGCTCACCAACTCCTTTGAACACTGAAGCTTTCTTT. Translating it yields CASSPTPLNTEAFF.

This rearrangement joins TRBV6-4 to TRBJ1-5; 8 bases align to TRBD1. The CDR3 runs to 13 residues. CDR1 and CDR2 from the germline V gene are MRHNA and SNTAGT. J lost 7 bases, V lost 6 bases, and 5 bases had no gene match. In DNA, the CDR3 is TGTGCCAGCAGCGCGACAGGGGACCAGCCCCAGCATTTT. Amino acids: CASSATGDQPQHF.

The chain is built from TRBV27 and TRBJ1-6; 8 nucleotides line up with TRBD1. CDR3 length: 17 amino acids. CDR1 MNHEY and CDR2 SMNVEV come from the germline V gene (reference sequence). V lost 4 bases to trimming and J lost 9 bases; unmatched junction nucleotides: 14. The CDR3 spells CASSSLPMTGVASPLHF. The CDR3 DNA follows: TGTGCCAGCAGTTCCCTTCCGATGACAGGGGTGGCTTCACCCCTCCACTTT.

This sequence joins TRBV5-1 and TRBJ2-3; 9 bases match TRBD2. Germline V gene sequence: CDR1 SGHRS, CDR2 YFSETQ. The V gene end was trimmed by 1 base and the J gene end by 0 bases; junction bases not matched to a gene: 12. The CDR3 spans 19 residues. CDR3 nucleotides: TGCGCCAGCAGCTTGAAGGGCGGGGGGGCCCTAACTAGCACAGATACGCAGTATTTT. Its translation is CASSLKGGGALTSTDTQYF.

The chain carries TRBV18 and TRBJ2-7; TRBD1 agrees at 9 bases. The length of the CDR3 is 16 residues. In germline, CDR1 is KGHSH, CDR2 LQKENI. V lost 3 bases and J lost 0; bases outside the gene matches: 6. In DNA form, the CDR3 reads TGTGCCAGCTCACCCTTCGGACAGGGGTCCTCCTACGAGCAGTACTTC. This sequence encodes CASSPFGQGSSYEQYF.

The chain joins TRBV6-6 to TRBJ1-5; D might be TRBD1 (6 bases). The CDR3 loop spans 14 amino acids. The germline V and J ends were trimmed by 2 bases and 7 bases, with 12 bases remaining between them. The germline V gene encodes CDR1 MNHNY and CDR2 SVGAGI (reference sequence). The DNA for the CDR3 is TGTGCCAGCAGTTACCAAGGGGGAGAACAGCCCCAGCATTTT. Amino acid sequence: CASSYQGGEQPQHF.

V and J are TRBV11-3 and TRBJ2-1, with 13 bases lining up with TRBD2. V was pared by 1 base and J by 10 bases, with 4 bases of the junction left unmatched. The CDR3 has 15 residues. Looked up from germline, CDR1 is SGHNT and CDR2 is YENEEA. CDR3 DNA sequence: TGTGCCAGCAGCTTAGCGGGACTAGCGGGAAACGAGCAGTTCTTC. The encoded protein is CASSLAGLAGNEQFF.

The gene calls are TRBV29-1 and TRBJ2-2; 7 nucleotides agree with TRBD1. The germline gives CDR1 SQVTM, CDR2 ANQGSEA. CDR3 size: 16 residues. Unmatched junction bases numbered 11, after V lost 6 bases and J lost 1 base. CDR3 region: CSVGQDTSWNTGELFF. The CDR3, as DNA: TGCAGCGTCGGACAGGACACGAGCTGGAACACCGGGGAGCTGTTTTTT.

The genes are TRBV5-4 and TRBJ2-7; possibly TRBD1 for D (5 bases). V was clipped by 3 bases and J by 7 bases, with 14 bases between them. Per the germline V gene, CDR1 is SGHNT and CDR2 is YYREEE (reference sequence). This CDR3 has 13 residues. CDR3 protein: CASSYLDSREQYF. The CDR3 DNA is TGTGCCAGCAGCTATCTTGACAGTAGGGAGCAGTACTTC.

The CDR3 loop is CASSQNGQGGTEAFF. CDR3 bases: TGCGCCAGCAGCCAAAACGGACAGGGGGGTACTGAAGCTTTCTTT. This sequence joins TRBV4-1 and TRBJ1-1; 10 bases are a match to TRBD1. With 2 bases clipped from V and 5 bases from J, the junction kept 5 bases outside the gene matches. This CDR3 is 15 amino acids long. Per germline, CDR1 MGHRA and CDR2 YSYEKL.

The chain employs TRBV9 and TRBJ1-1, with D uncertain. The V and J ends lost 0 bases and 2 bases respectively, with 8 bases between them. The CDR3 loop spans 14 amino acids. Germline lookup yields CDR1 SGDLS and CDR2 YYNGEE. This chain's CDR3 is CASSVVPVNTEAFF. CDR3 nucleotides: TGTGCCAGCAGCGTAGTACCAGTAAACACTGAAGCTTTCTTT.

In its sample, this clone was seen once. The chain joins TRBV7-2 to TRBJ2-3; the D is unclear. The germline V gene encodes CDR1 SGHTA and CDR2 FQGNSA. V lost 4 bases and J 6 bases, leaving 11 bases between the germline ends. The CDR3 has 13 residues. In DNA form, the CDR3 reads TGTGCCAGCAGCTACCCTACCCGGGATACGCAGTATTTT. It codes for CASSYPTRDTQYF.

This chain joins TRBV18 and TRBJ1-1; D unresolved. Trimming took off 3 bases at V and 1 base at J, with 12 bases between the two ends. The CDR3 runs to 15 residues. The germline CDR1 and CDR2 sequences are KGHSH and LQKENI. The CDR3 nucleotides read TGTGCCAGCTCACCTCCCCAGGCCCGGAACACTGAAGCTTTCTTT. It translates to CASSPPQARNTEAFF.

The V gene is TRBV11-2, the J gene TRBJ1-5, with D hard to call. The germline V and J ends were trimmed by 2 bases and 4 bases, with 15 bases remaining between them. Germline V CDR1 and CDR2: SGHAT, FQNNGV. The CDR3 totals 16 residues. CDR3 sequence (DNA): TGTGCCAGCAGCTTAACAGCGGGATTTTTGAATCAGCCCCAGCATTTT. It translates to CASSLTAGFLNQPQHF. The entire variable domain, with the rest obtained from reference TRBV11-2 and TRBJ1-5, is as follows: EAGVAQSPRYKIIEKRQSVAFWCNPISGHATLYWYQQILGQGPKLLIQFQNNGVVDDSQLPKDRFSAERLKGVDSTLKIQPAKLEDSAVYLCASSLTAGFLNQPQHFGDGTRLSIL.

The V gene is TRBV27, the J gene TRBJ2-7; D is possibly TRBD1 (6 bases). Between the trimmed V and J ends, which lost 5 bases and 1 base, there was a span of 12 bases. CDR1 and CDR2 from the germline V gene are MNHEY and SMNVEV (reference sequence). The CDR3 runs to 14 residues. DNA of the CDR3: TGTGCCAGCAGTCCCAGGACAGCATCCTACGAGCAGTACTTC. This translates into CASSPRTASYEQYF.